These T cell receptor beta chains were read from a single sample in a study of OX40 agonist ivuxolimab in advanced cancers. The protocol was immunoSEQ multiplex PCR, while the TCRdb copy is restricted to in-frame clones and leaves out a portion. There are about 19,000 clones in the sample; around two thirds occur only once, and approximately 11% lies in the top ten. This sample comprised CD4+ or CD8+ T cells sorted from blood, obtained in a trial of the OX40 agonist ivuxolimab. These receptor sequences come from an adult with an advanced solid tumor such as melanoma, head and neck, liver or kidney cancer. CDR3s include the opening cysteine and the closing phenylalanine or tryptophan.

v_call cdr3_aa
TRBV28 CASSLVEYQETQYF
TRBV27 CASSLSGATGELFF
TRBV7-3 CASSLETYEQYF
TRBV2 CASSETRQGEFF
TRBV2 CASSEGQGDEKLFF
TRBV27 CASRWGGEQYF
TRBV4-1 CASSQGPGDYGYTF
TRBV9 CASSVGYLNEQFF
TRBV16 CASSQAGDSYEQYF
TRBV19 CASSLGQVYGYTF
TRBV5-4 CASSLPGQADYEQYF